The 18 T cell receptor beta chains below all came from one sample that was sequenced in a study of long-term antiretroviral therapy in people with HIV. An immunoSEQ assay, version v3.0, was performed at survey level. Measured with immunoSEQ multiplex PCR; TCRdb has only the in-frame clones, and not every one. The sample consists of over 25,000 clones, 95% to 96% of them appearing once. Material: unsorted PBMCs, obtained roughly 6.9 years after starting antiretroviral therapy. The source of these receptors is a young man with HIV.

J is TRBJ2-1 and V is TRBV7-8; D perhaps matches TRBD2 (5 bases). Trimming stripped 2 bases from V and 0 bases from J, with 14 bases between. Germline V gives CDR1 SGHVS, CDR2 FQNEAQ. The CDR3 extends over 17 amino acids. The CDR3 nucleotides read TGTGCCAGCAGCTTATACTCCCGGGATCTCTCCTACAATGAGCAGTTCTTC. Translating gives CASSLYSRDLSYNEQFF.

This clone was observed a single time. The V and J genes are TRBV11-1 and TRBJ1-1; 7 bases are shared with TRBD1. Unmatched junction bases numbered 9, after V lost 5 bases and J lost 3 bases. Germline CDR1 SGHAT, CDR2 FQDESV (reference sequence). The CDR3 has 15 residues. The CDR3 coding sequence is TGTGCCAGCAGCCACAGGGGTTTCTTGGACACTGAAGCTTTCTTT. It specifies CASSHRGFLDTEAFF.

V usage is TRBV30 and J usage is TRBJ1-2; no reliable D call. Germline V gene sequence: CDR1 GTSNPN, CDR2 SVGIG (reference sequence). This CDR3 has 13 amino acids. V shed 0 bases and J shed 2 bases, with 7 bases lying between them. The CDR3 DNA is TGTGCCTGGAGTGTTGGTGAAAACTATGGCTACACCTTC. This translates into CAWSVGENYGYTF. Full variable domain (missing parts from reference TRBV30 and TRBJ1-2): SQTIHQWPATLVQPVGSPLSLECTVEGTSNPNLYWYRQAAGRGLQLLFYSVGIGQISSEVPQNLSASRPQDRQFILSSKKLLLSDSGFYLCAWSVGENYGYTFGSGTRLTVV.

The V call is TRBV1, the J call TRBJ2-7; the D call in the table, TRBD2, was not verified against the DNA. TRBV1 is deemed a pseudogene. CDR3 length: 16 residues. The CDR3 region is CTSSPLGAGHSYEQYF. The CDR3 coding sequence is TGCACCAGCAGCCCCCTGGGAGCGGGGCATTCCTACGAGCAGTACTTC.

The gene calls are TRBV7-2 and TRBJ2-7, with D possibly being TRBD1 (6 bases). Germline CDR1 is SGHTA and CDR2 is FQGNSA. The V and J ends lost 5 bases and 1 base respectively, with 18 bases between them. The CDR3 runs 16 residues. CDR3 nucleotides: TGTGCCAGCAGCATAACAGGGTCTGGGGAGTCCTACGAGCAGTACTTC. It is translated as CASSITGSGESYEQYF.

In nucleotides, the CDR3 is TGTGCCAGCAGTTACAAAAGCAATCAGCCCCAGCATTTT. Its protein product is CASSYKSNQPQHF. This sequence joins TRBV6-5 and TRBJ1-5, with D unclear. From germline, CDR1 is MNHEY and CDR2 SVGAGI. This CDR3 has 13 residues. V was pared by 2 bases and J by 1 base, with 3 bases between.

The chain couples TRBV5-1 to TRBJ1-6, with a possible D match to TRBD1 (5 bases). The CDR3 runs 18 residues. Per germline, CDR1 SGHRS and CDR2 YFSETQ. The V gene lost 0 bases and the J gene lost 7 bases, with 20 bases spanning the gap. The CDR3 here is CASSLAPSVPGANSPLHF. As DNA, the CDR3 is TGCGCCAGCAGCTTGGCCCCCTCAGTCCCCGGGGCCAATTCACCCCTCCACTTT. The full variable domain, with the rest looked up from reference TRBV5-1 and TRBJ1-6, is KAGVTQTPRYLIKTRGQQVTLSCSPISGHRSVSWYQQTPGQGLQFLFEYFSETQRNKGNFPGRFSGRQFSNSRSEMNVSTLELGDSALYLCASSLAPSVPGANSPLHFGNGTRLTVT.

The V gene is TRBV5-4, the J gene TRBJ2-7; tentative D call: TRBD2 (5 bases). The CDR3 has 11 amino acids. Germline V gene lookup returns CDR1 SGHNT and CDR2 YYREEE (reference sequence). The V and J ends lost 4 bases and 7 bases respectively, with 9 bases between them. DNA of the CDR3: TGTGCCAGCAGCACCCGCGGGGAGCAGTACTTC. It specifies CASSTRGEQYF.

The genes are TRBV14 and TRBJ2-7; D is uncertain. Trimming removed 1 base from V and 7 bases from J, with 17 bases in between. From germline, CDR1 is SGHDN and CDR2 FVKESK. This CDR3 region has 15 residues. CDR3 protein: CASSQGPRSFWEQYF. The CDR3 DNA reads TGTGCCAGCAGCCAAGGGCCGAGATCCTTTTGGGAGCAGTACTTC.

The chain recombines TRBV6-1 with TRBJ1-4; possible D gene TRBD1, 5 bases. This CDR3 is built from 14 residues. The germline gives CDR1 MNHNS, CDR2 SASEGT. Trimming removed 1 base from V and 7 bases from J, with 10 bases in between. The CDR3 loop reads CASSEVWGSEKLFF. DNA for the CDR3: TGTGCCAGCAGTGAAGTGTGGGGGAGTGAAAAACTGTTTTTT.

The V and J genes are TRBV9 and TRBJ2-1; maybe TRBD2 (5 bases). The CDR3 spans 16 residues. V shed 0 bases and J shed 0 bases, with 10 bases lying between them. CDR1 is SGDLS and CDR2 is YYNGEE in the germline V gene. CDR3 region: CASSVVERSSYNEQFF. The CDR3 DNA reads as TGTGCCAGCAGCGTAGTTGAGCGGAGCTCCTACAATGAGCAGTTCTTC.

The chain combines TRBV5-5 with TRBJ1-1; D remains unclear. CDR1 is SGHKS and CDR2 is YYEKEE in the germline V gene (reference sequence). Trimming took 0 bases from V and 1 from J, leaving 10 bases between them. This CDR3 comprises 15 residues. The CDR3 bases are TGTGCCAGCAGCTTGGGGGGATCAGGGAACACTGAAGCTTTCTTT. It encodes CASSLGGSGNTEAFF.

The rearrangement links TRBV7-9 to TRBJ1-1, with D possibly TRBD1 on 5 matching bases. Per the germline V gene, CDR1 is SEHNR and CDR2 is FQNEAQ (reference sequence). This CDR3 region has 13 residues. Trimming removed 5 bases from V and 1 base from J, with 8 bases in between. The CDR3: CASSDQGNTEAFF. Here the CDR3 DNA reads TGTGCCAGCAGCGATCAGGGGAACACTGAAGCTTTCTTT.

The chain is built from TRBV27 and TRBJ2-5; D is perhaps TRBD1 (5 bases). V was clipped by 2 bases and J by 5 bases, with 18 bases between them. The CDR3 is made up of 16 amino acids. The V gene's germline CDR1 is MNHEY and CDR2 SMNVEV (reference sequence). For the CDR3, the DNA is TGTGCCAGCAGTTTAATATCAGGGTCTGTGCGGGAGACCCAGTACTTC. It specifies CASSLISGSVRETQYF.

The chain carries TRBV27 and TRBJ2-1; perhaps D is TRBD1 or TRBD2 (5 bases each). The V gene lost 3 bases and the J gene lost 7 bases, with 10 bases spanning the gap. Germline loops: CDR1 MNHEY, CDR2 SMNVEV (reference sequence). This CDR3 has 13 residues. CDR3 amino acids: CASSFWDQNEQFF. In nucleotides, the CDR3 is TGTGCCAGCAGTTTCTGGGACCAAAATGAGCAGTTCTTC.

The J gene is TRBJ2-7, the V gene TRBV6-5; 7 positions agree with TRBD1. This CDR3 has 14 amino acids. V trimming: 5 bases; J trimming: 7 bases; junction bases outside the gene matches: 11. Per the germline V gene, CDR1 is MNHEY and CDR2 is SVGAGI. The CDR3, as DNA: TGTGCCAGCAGTACGCGAACACAGGGGTGGGAGCAGTACTTC. Translation gives CASSTRTQGWEQYF.

This chain uses TRBV6-5 with TRBJ2-7; TRBD1 aligns across 9 bases. This CDR3 is built from 15 residues. Germline trimming cut 0 bases from V and 1 base from J; bases unmatched to any gene: 1. CDR1 and CDR2 from the germline V gene are MNHEY and SVGAGI. The CDR3 region has the DNA TGTGCCAGCAGTTACTCGACAGGGGGGTCCTACGAGCAGTACTTC. Translating gives CASSYSTGGSYEQYF.

This clone is a singleton in its sample. For the CDR3, the DNA is TGTGCCAGCAGCACCGCCCCGGACGGTGAAGCTTTCTTT. It codes for CASSTAPDGEAFF. V gene TRBV5-6 combines with J gene TRBJ1-1; D gene uncertain. V lost 4 bases, J lost 7 bases, and 14 bases lay in between. CDR3 length: 13 amino acids. Per the germline V gene, CDR1 is SGHDT and CDR2 is YYEEEE.